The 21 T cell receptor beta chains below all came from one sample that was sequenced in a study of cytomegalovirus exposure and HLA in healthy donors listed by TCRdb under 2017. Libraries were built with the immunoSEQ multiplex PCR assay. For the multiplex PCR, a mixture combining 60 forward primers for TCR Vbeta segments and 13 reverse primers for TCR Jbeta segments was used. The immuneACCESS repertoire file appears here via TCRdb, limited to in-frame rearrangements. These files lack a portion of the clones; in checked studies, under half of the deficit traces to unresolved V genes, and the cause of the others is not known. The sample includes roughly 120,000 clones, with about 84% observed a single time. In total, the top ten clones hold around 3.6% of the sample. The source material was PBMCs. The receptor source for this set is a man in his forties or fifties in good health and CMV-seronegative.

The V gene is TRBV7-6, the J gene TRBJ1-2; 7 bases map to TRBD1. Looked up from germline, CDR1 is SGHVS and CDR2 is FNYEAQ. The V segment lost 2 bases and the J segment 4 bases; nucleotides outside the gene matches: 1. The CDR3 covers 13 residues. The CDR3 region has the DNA TGTGCCAGCAGCTTAAGACAGGGCTATGGCTACACCTTC. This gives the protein CASSLRQGYGYTF.

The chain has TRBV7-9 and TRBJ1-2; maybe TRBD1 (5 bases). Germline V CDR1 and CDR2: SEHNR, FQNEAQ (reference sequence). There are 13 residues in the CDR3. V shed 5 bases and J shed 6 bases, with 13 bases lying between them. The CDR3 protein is CASSPLGGDGYTF. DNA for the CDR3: TGTGCCAGCAGCCCATTGGGGGGAGATGGCTACACCTTC.

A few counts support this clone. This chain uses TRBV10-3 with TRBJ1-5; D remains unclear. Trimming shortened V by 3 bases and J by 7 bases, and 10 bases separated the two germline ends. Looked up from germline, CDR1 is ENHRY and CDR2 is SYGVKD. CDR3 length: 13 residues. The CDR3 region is CAISELKEQPQHF. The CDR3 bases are TGTGCCATCAGTGAACTAAAGGAGCAGCCCCAGCATTTT.

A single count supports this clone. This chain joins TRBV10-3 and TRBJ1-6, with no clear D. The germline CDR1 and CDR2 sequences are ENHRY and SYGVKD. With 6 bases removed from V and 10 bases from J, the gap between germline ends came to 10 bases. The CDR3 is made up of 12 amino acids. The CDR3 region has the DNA TGTGCCATCAGGGAGGCTAGGTCACCCCTCCACTTT. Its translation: CAIREARSPLHF.

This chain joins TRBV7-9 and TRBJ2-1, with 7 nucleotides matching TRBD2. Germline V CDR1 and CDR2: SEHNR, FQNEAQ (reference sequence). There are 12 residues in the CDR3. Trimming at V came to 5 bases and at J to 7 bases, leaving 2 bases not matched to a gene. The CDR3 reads CASSPGGNEQFF. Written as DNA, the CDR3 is TGTGCCAGCAGCCCCGGGGGGAATGAGCAGTTCTTC.

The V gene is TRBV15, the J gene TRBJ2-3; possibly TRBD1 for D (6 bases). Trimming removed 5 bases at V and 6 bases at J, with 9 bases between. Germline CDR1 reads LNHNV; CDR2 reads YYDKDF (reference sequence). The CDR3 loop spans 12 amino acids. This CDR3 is CATSPGEDTQYF. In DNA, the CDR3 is TGTGCCACCAGCCCAGGGGAGGATACGCAGTATTTT. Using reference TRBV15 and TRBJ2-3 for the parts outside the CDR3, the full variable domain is DAMVIQNPRYQVTQFGKPVTLSCSQTLNHNVMYWYQQKSSQAPKLLFHYYDKDFNNEADTPDNFQSRRPNTSFCFLDIRSPGLGDTAMYLCATSPGEDTQYFGPGTRLTVL.

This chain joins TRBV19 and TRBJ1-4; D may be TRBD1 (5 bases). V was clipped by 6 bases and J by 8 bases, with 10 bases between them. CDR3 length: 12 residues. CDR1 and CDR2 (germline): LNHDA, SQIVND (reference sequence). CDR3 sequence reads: CASRDIGEKLFF. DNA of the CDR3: TGTGCCAGTAGGGACATCGGGGAAAAACTGTTTTTT.

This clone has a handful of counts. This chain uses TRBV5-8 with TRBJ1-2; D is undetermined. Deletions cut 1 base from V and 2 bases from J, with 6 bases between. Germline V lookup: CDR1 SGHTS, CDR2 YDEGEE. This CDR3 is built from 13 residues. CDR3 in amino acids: CASSLNSNYGYTF. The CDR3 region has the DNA TGTGCCAGCAGCTTGAACAGCAACTATGGCTACACCTTC.

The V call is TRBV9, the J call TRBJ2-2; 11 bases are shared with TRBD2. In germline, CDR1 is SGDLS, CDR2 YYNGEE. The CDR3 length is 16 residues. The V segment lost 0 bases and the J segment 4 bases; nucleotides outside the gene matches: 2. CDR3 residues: CASSVGLAGFTGELFF. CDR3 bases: TGTGCCAGCAGCGTAGGACTAGCGGGGTTCACCGGGGAGCTGTTTTTT.

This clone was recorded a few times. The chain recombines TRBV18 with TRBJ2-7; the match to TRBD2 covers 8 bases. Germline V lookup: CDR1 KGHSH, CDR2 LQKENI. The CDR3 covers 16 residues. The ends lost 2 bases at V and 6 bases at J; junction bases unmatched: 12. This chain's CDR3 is CASSPIRAGGSGEQYF. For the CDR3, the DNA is TGTGCCAGCTCACCAATTCGGGCGGGGGGATCTGGCGAGCAGTACTTC.

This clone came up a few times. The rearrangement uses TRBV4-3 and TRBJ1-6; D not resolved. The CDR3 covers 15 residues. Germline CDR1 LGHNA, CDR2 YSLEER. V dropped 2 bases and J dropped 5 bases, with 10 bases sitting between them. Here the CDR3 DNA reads TGCGCCAGCAGCCAAACCGGGAGTAATAATTCACCCCTCCACTTT. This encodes CASSQTGSNNSPLHF.

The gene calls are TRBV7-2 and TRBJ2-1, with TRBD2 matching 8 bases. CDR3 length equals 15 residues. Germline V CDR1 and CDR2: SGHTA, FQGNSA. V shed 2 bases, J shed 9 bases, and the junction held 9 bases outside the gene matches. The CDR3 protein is CASSLFLGTSTEQFF. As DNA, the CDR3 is TGTGCCAGCAGCTTATTTCTCGGGACTAGTACTGAGCAGTTCTTC.

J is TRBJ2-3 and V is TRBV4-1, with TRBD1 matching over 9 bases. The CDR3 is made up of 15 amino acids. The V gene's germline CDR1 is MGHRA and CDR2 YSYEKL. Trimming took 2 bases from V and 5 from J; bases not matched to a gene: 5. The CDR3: CASSQKQGAEDTQYF. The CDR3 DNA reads TGCGCCAGCAGCCAAAAACAGGGGGCCGAAGATACGCAGTATTTT.

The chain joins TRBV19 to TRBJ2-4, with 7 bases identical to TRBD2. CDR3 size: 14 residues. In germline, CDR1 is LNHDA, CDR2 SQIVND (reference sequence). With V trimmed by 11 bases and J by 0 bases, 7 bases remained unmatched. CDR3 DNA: TGTGCCTCCAGGGAGGGGTTAGCCAAAAACATTCAGTACTTC. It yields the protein CASREGLAKNIQYF.

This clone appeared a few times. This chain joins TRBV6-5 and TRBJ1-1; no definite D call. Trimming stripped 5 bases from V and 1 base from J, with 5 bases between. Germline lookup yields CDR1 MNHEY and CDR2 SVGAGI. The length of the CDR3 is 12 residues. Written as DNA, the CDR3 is TGTGCCAGCAGTCGGAGGAACACTGAAGCTTTCTTT. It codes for CASSRRNTEAFF.

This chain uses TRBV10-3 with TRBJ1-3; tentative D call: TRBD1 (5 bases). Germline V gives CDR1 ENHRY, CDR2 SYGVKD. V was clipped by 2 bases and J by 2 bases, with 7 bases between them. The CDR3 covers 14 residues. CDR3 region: CAISEAGAGNTIYF. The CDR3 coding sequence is TGTGCCATCAGTGAGGCGGGGGCTGGAAACACCATATATTTT.

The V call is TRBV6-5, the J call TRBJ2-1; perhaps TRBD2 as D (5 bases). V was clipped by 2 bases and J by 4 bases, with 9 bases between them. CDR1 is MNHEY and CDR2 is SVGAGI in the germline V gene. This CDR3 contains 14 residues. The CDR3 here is CASSYGESYNEQFF. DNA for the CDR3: TGTGCCAGCAGTTACGGGGAGTCATACAATGAGCAGTTCTTC.

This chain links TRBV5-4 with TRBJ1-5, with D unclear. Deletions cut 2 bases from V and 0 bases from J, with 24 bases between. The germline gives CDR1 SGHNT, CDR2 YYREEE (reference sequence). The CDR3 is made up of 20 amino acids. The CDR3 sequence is CASSFDQEPASVFSNQPQHF. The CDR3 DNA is TGTGCCAGCAGCTTTGATCAGGAACCTGCGTCGGTTTTTAGCAATCAGCCCCAGCATTTT.

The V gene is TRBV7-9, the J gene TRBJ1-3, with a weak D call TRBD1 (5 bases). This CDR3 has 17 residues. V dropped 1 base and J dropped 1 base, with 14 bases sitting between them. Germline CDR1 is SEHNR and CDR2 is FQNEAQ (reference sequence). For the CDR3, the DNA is TGTGCCAGCAGCTTAGAGGTCAGGGTGACATCTGGAAACACCATATATTTT. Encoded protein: CASSLEVRVTSGNTIYF.

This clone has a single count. The CDR3 DNA reads as TGTGCCAGCAGCCCCACCGCGGGCTCCTACAATGAGCAGTTCTTC. Its protein is CASSPTAGSYNEQFF. The chain combines TRBV7-9 with TRBJ2-1; D is perhaps TRBD2 (5 bases). CDR3 length equals 15 residues. The ends were cut back, 5 bases at V and 0 bases at J, with 11 bases in the middle. The germline gives CDR1 SEHNR, CDR2 FQNEAQ (reference sequence).

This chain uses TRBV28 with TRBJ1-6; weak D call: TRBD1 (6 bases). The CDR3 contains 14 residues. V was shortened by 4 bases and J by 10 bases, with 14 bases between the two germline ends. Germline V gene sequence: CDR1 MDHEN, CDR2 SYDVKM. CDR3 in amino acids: CASSSTGQLSPLHF. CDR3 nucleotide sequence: TGTGCCAGCAGTTCCACCGGACAGTTATCACCCCTCCACTTT.